This T cell receptor beta chain was found in a study of T cell responses to AZD1222 COVID-19 vaccine. Sequencing was performed with immunoSEQ multiplex PCR; in TCRdb, only in-frame clones are kept and a portion is missing. Among just over 150,000 clones, 75% to 95% were seen once, and the ten largest hold 1.8%. Note on this clone: The antigen is unknown.

Germline V lookup: CDR1 MNHEY, CDR2 SMNVEV (reference sequence). The V gene lost 0 bases and the J gene lost 8 bases, with 5 bases spanning the gap. This CDR3 region has 13 residues. Study-wide results and limits: Increased Spike-specific TCR breadth and depth were observed after two AZD1222 doses. All repertoire sampling was performed exclusively after the peak T cell response. Donors skewed white British and female; clonal diversity was possibly underestimated. The span of vaccine-associated CD4 TCRs extended across spike, with dominance at 160-218 and 743-854.

This specimen was peripheral blood, taken on day 0 of AZD1222 vaccination. The source of this sequence is an adult in good health. J is TRBJ1-6 and V is TRBV27; unclear D gene. The DNA of the CDR3 is TGTGCCAGCAGTTTATCTAGAGATTCACCCCTCCACTTT. It is translated as CASSLSRDSPLHF.